Presented here are 27 T cell receptor beta chains from one specimen sequenced in a study of blood T cell repertoires in COVID-19. Assay used: immunoSEQ multiplex PCR; TCRdb lists only in-frame clones, some missing. The sample holds roughly 220,000 clones, around three quarters seen once. Sequenced: peripheral blood. The receptors were gathered from a woman in her 70s with acute or convalescent COVID-19.

The J gene is TRBJ2-7, the V gene TRBV27, with a tentative D call TRBD1 (6 bases). The CDR3 consists of 14 residues. Germline CDR1 reads MNHEY; CDR2 reads SMNVEV (reference sequence). Between the trimmed V and J ends, which lost 8 bases and 3 bases, there was a span of 17 bases. Written as DNA, the CDR3 is TGTGCCAGCGTCACCGGGACACCAAACTACGAGCAGTACTTC. It specifies CASVTGTPNYEQYF.

The V and J genes are TRBV20-1 and TRBJ2-2; unclear D gene. The germline gives CDR1 DFQATT, CDR2 SNEGSKA (reference sequence). Deletions cut 1 base from V and 6 bases from J, with 3 bases between. The length of the CDR3 is 11 residues. The CDR3 loop reads CSARGAGELFF. In DNA, the CDR3 is TGCAGTGCTAGAGGAGCCGGGGAGCTGTTTTTT.

The genes are TRBV5-6 and TRBJ2-7; the D is unclear. The V gene's germline CDR1 is SGHDT and CDR2 YYEEEE. The CDR3 is 17 amino acids. Between the trimmed V and J ends, which lost 4 bases and 1 base, there was a span of 21 bases. The CDR3 loop is CASSTPDIGRLSYEQYF. For the CDR3, the DNA is TGTGCCAGCAGCACCCCTGACATTGGAAGATTGTCCTACGAGCAGTACTTC.

The chain employs TRBV5-1 and TRBJ1-1; D call uncertain. The germline V gene has CDR1 SGHRS and CDR2 YFSETQ. The CDR3 length is 14 residues. Trimming stripped 6 bases from V and 1 base from J, with 13 bases between. In nucleotides, the CDR3 is TGCGCCAGCACATTCGGGGTCCCGAACACTGAAGCTTTCTTT. Translation: CASTFGVPNTEAFF.

V usage is TRBV4-2 and J usage is TRBJ2-5, with 11 bases identical to TRBD2. CDR1 is LGHNA and CDR2 is YNFKEQ in the germline V gene. The CDR3 sequence is 16 residues long. V lost 1 base, J lost 2 bases, and 3 bases stayed unmatched. The chain's CDR3 is CASSQGVAGGQETQYF. CDR3 bases: TGTGCCAGCAGCCAAGGAGTAGCGGGAGGGCAAGAGACCCAGTACTTC.

The rearrangement uses TRBV19 and TRBJ2-7; TRBD2 aligns across 7 bases. The length of the CDR3 is 13 residues. The junction had 9 bases not matched to a gene; V was cut back by 7 bases and J by 6 bases. The germline gives CDR1 LNHDA, CDR2 SQIVND (reference sequence). The CDR3 DNA follows: TGTGCCAGTAAATCCCCCAGGGAGGGCGAGCAGTACTTC. Encoded protein: CASKSPREGEQYF.

The V gene is TRBV18, the J gene TRBJ2-5; TRBD1 might be the D (6 bases). Germline CDR1 and CDR2: KGHSH and LQKENI. V was pared by 8 bases and J by 2 bases, with 12 bases between. The CDR3 totals 13 residues. CDR3 sequence reads: CASTSDRQETQYF. The DNA of the CDR3 is TGTGCCAGCACTTCCGACAGGCAAGAGACCCAGTACTTC.

The chain couples TRBV30 to TRBJ1-6; 8 nucleotides align to TRBD1. The CDR3 extends over 17 amino acids. Per the germline V gene, CDR1 is GTSNPN and CDR2 is SVGIG (reference sequence). V shed 0 bases and J 13 bases; nucleotides not matched to a gene: 17. The CDR3 sequence: CAWSVLTGAPSVHPLHF. CDR3 in DNA: TGTGCCTGGAGTGTACTGACAGGGGCCCCCTCCGTCCACCCCCTCCACTTT.

The J gene is TRBJ1-4, the V gene TRBV28; possibly TRBD1 for D (6 bases). Germline values: CDR1 MDHEN, CDR2 SYDVKM. V was shortened by 6 bases and J by 0 bases, with 14 bases between the two germline ends. This CDR3 is 16 amino acids long. CDR3 protein: CASRSRTAATNEKLFF. As DNA, the CDR3 is TGTGCCAGCAGGTCAAGGACAGCCGCAACTAATGAAAAACTGTTTTTT.

This rearrangement joins TRBV3-1 (or the pseudogene TRBV3-2) to TRBJ1-1; D not resolved. Germline CDR1 LGHDT, CDR2 YNNKEL (reference sequence). This CDR3 spans 13 amino acids. V was cut by 4 bases and J by 5 bases, with 11 bases left in between. DNA of the CDR3: TGTGCCAGCAGCCCTGGAGAGGGAACTGAAGCTTTCTTT. Protein product: CASSPGEGTEAFF.

This chain links TRBV7-9 with TRBJ2-5; tentative D call: TRBD2 (5 bases). V was clipped by 4 bases and J by 5 bases, with 20 bases between them. Germline V gene data show CDR1 as SEHNR and CDR2 as FQNEAQ (reference sequence). The CDR3 length is 16 residues. The chain's CDR3 is CASSSGQRPKAETQYF. The CDR3 DNA sequence: TGTGCCAGCAGCTCTGGCCAGCGGCCCAAAGCGGAGACCCAGTACTTC.

To note about this clone: Because it lacks the conserved phenylalanine or tryptophan at the end, this CDR3 is likely a read error. It is unclear where the CDR3 begins or ends on the DNA, so no DNA is shown, and the CDR3 is as TCRdb lists it. The chain uses TRBV20-1 and TRBJ2-7; the table's TRBD1 call for D was not verified on the DNA. The CDR3 totals 10 residues, both ends included. Germline lookup yields CDR1 DFQATT and CDR2 SNEGSKA (reference sequence). This CDR3 is CSAGQDRRTL.

The chain couples TRBV25-1 to TRBJ2-1; a weak D match, TRBD2 (6 bases). Germline V gene sequence: CDR1 MGHDK, CDR2 SYGVNS. Trimming removed 3 bases from V and 4 bases from J, with 16 bases in between. The CDR3 extends over 16 amino acids. The DNA of the CDR3 is TGTGCCAGCAGTGACAATAGCGGACGGAAATACAATGAGCAGTTCTTC. Its protein product is CASSDNSGRKYNEQFF.

The V and J genes are TRBV12-5 and TRBJ1-2, with 9 bases matching TRBD1. CDR1 and CDR2 from the germline V gene are LGHNT and FRNRAP. V trimming: 6 bases; J trimming: 2 bases; junction bases outside the gene matches: 10. The CDR3 has 16 amino acids. The DNA for the CDR3 is TGTGCTAGTGGGACCCCAAGACAGGGGGAAAACTATGGCTACACCTTC. This translates into CASGTPRQGENYGYTF.

J is TRBJ2-3 and V is TRBV24-1; the match to TRBD1 covers 10 bases. CDR3 length: 15 amino acids. Germline CDR1 and CDR2: KGHDR and SFDVKD. After removal of 4 bases from V and 5 bases from J, the junction contained 5 bases not matched to a gene. This CDR3 is CATSDPRTGGDTQYF. Here the CDR3 DNA reads TGTGCCACCAGTGACCCCCGGACAGGGGGAGATACGCAGTATTTT.

This clone was counted a few times. V and J are TRBV6-1 and TRBJ2-1, with 9 bases fitting TRBD2. The CDR3 consists of 15 residues. With V trimmed by 1 base and J by 7 bases, 5 bases remained unmatched. Germline CDR1 reads MNHNS; CDR2 reads SASEGT. CDR3 nucleotide sequence: TGTGCCAGCAGTGAAGAGGCGGGAGGGCGGAATGAGCAGTTCTTC. As protein: CASSEEAGGRNEQFF.

This chain connects TRBV2 to TRBJ2-1; TRBD2 might be the D (6 bases). CDR3 size: 14 residues. The V end lost 8 bases, the J end lost 7 bases, and 18 bases lay between the germline ends. Germline V gives CDR1 SNHLY, CDR2 FYNNEI. The CDR3 region is CASRFPPEGNEQFF. As DNA, the CDR3 is TGTGCCAGCCGCTTCCCCCCGGAGGGAAATGAGCAGTTCTTC.

The genes are TRBV5-1 and TRBJ2-7; D uncertain. The germline gives CDR1 SGHRS, CDR2 YFSETQ. V was clipped by 4 bases and J by 4 bases, with 12 bases between them. This CDR3 is built from 13 residues. The CDR3 spells CASSKIPGYEQYF. The CDR3 DNA reads as TGCGCCAGCAGCAAGATACCCGGTTACGAGCAGTACTTC.

The chain has TRBV25-1 and TRBJ2-1; tentatively, D is TRBD2 (7 bases). Trimming shortened V by 6 bases and J by 5 bases, and 14 bases separated the two germline ends. Germline loops: CDR1 MGHDK, CDR2 SYGVNS. The CDR3 extends over 14 amino acids. The CDR3 DNA follows: TGTGCCAGCAGGGGGCGGGGGCAAAACAATGAGCAGTTCTTC. Its protein product is CASRGRGQNNEQFF.

CDR3 coding DNA: TGTGCCAGCAGTAGATTCACGGCAGGGGCCTCCCTGACTGAAGCTTTCTTT. This translates into CASSRFTAGASLTEAFF. The chain combines TRBV7-2 with TRBJ1-1, with TRBD1 as a possible D gene (6 bases). V shed 6 bases and J shed 5 bases, with 25 bases lying between them. Germline V gene sequence: CDR1 SGHTA, CDR2 FQGNSA. CDR3 length equals 17 residues.

This clone was picked up a small number of times. V gene TRBV7-8 combines with J gene TRBJ1-6; perhaps TRBD1 as D (6 bases). V lost 1 base, J lost 5 bases, and 9 bases lay in between. Germline-derived CDR1 and CDR2 are SGHVS and FQNEAQ. The CDR3 totals 15 residues. CDR3 sequence: CASSLGQANNSPLHF. CDR3 bases: TGTGCCAGCAGCTTAGGACAGGCTAATAATTCACCCCTCCACTTT.

This clone is a singleton in its sample. The chain employs TRBV28 and TRBJ2-7, with 9 nucleotides matching TRBD1. There are 15 residues in the CDR3. Germline lookup yields CDR1 MDHEN and CDR2 SYDVKM. J lost 0 bases, V lost 6 bases, and 6 bases had no gene match. The CDR3 nucleotides read TGTGCCAGCAGCAACGACAGGGGGAGCTCCTACGAGCAGTACTTC. Translating it yields CASSNDRGSSYEQYF.

Comment on this clone: One end of the junction varies from germline; a read error may be responsible. The chain joins TRBV7-7 to TRBJ2-2; TRBD1 aligns across 8 bases. Germline CDR1 is SSHAT and CDR2 is FNYEAQ (reference sequence). This CDR3 has 15 residues. The CDR3 nucleotides read TGTGCTAGCAGCTCCGGGACAGGAGGCGCCGGGGAGCTGTTTTTT. Translated, it gives CASSSGTGGAGELFF.

J is TRBJ2-3 and V is TRBV5-1, with D possibly being TRBD1 (6 bases). CDR3 length equals 14 residues. V gave up 2 bases and J gave up 0 bases, with 7 bases separating them. The germline V gene encodes CDR1 SGHRS and CDR2 YFSETQ. For the CDR3, the DNA is TGCGCCAGCAGCTTCGGACAGAGCACAGATACGCAGTATTTT. This gives the protein CASSFGQSTDTQYF.

This clone was seen once. The chain couples TRBV7-8 to TRBJ2-6, with 7 nucleotides matching TRBD1. This CDR3 is built from 18 residues. Losses at the gene ends were 5 bases for V and 0 bases for J; bases not matched to a gene: 10. The germline V gene encodes CDR1 SGHVS and CDR2 FQNEAQ. CDR3 loop: CASSPRQGPLSGANVLTF. The CDR3 DNA reads TGTGCCAGCAGCCCAAGACAGGGTCCCCTCTCTGGGGCCAACGTCCTGACTTTC.

The V call is TRBV19, the J call TRBJ1-2; D unclear. The ends were cut back, 1 base at V and 4 bases at J, with 7 bases in the middle. CDR1 and CDR2 from the germline V gene are LNHDA and SQIVND (reference sequence). The CDR3 runs 13 residues. The CDR3 sequence is CASSIGRSYGYTF. The DNA of the CDR3 is TGTGCCAGTAGTATAGGTCGGAGCTATGGCTACACCTTC. Full variable domain (missing parts from reference TRBV19 and TRBJ1-2): DGGITQSPKYLFRKEGQNVTLSCEQNLNHDAMYWYRQDPGQGLRLIYYSQIVNDFQKGDIAEGYSVSREKKESFPLTVTSAQKNPTAFYLCASSIGRSYGYTFGSGTRLTVV.

The V and J genes are TRBV10-3 and TRBJ2-5; 9 nucleotides match TRBD1. The germline V gene encodes CDR1 ENHRY and CDR2 SYGVKD. V lost 2 bases to trimming and J lost 0 bases; unmatched junction nucleotides: 4. This CDR3 comprises 16 residues. CDR3 nucleotide sequence: TGTGCCATCAGTGAGCCCCGACAGGGGGACCAAGAGACCCAGTACTTC. Protein: CAISEPRQGDQETQYF.